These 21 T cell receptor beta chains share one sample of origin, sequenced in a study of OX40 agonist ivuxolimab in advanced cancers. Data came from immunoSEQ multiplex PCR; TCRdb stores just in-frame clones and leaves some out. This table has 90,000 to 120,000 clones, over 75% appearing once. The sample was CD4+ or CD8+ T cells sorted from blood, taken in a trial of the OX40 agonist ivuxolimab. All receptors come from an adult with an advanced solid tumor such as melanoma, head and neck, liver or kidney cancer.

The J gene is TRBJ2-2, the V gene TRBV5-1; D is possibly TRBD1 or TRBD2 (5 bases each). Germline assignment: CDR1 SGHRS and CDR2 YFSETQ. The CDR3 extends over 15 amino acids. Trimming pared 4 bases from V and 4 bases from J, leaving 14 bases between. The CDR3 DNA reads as TGCGCCAGCAGCCAGCGCGCAGGGACCACCGGGGAGCTGTTTTTT. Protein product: CASSQRAGTTGELFF.

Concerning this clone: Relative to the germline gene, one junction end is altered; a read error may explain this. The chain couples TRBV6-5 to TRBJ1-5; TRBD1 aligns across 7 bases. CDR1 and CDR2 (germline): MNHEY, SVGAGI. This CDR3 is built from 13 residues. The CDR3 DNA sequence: TGTTCCAGCAAGGGTCAGGGGGATCAGCCCCAGCATTTT. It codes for CSSKGQGDQPQHF.

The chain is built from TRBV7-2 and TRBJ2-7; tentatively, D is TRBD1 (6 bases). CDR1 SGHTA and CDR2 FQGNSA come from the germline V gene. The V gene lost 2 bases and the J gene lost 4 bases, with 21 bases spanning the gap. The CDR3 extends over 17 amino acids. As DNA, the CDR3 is TGTGCCAGCAGCTTATCTGTAGAACAGGGTGGCCCTTACGAGCAGTACTTC. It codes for CASSLSVEQGGPYEQYF.

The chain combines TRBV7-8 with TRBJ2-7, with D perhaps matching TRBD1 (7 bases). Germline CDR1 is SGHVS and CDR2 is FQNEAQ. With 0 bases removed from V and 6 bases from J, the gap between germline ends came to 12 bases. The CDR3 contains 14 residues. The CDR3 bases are TGTGCCAGCAGCTTAGCGCGGCAGGGGGGCGAGCAGTACTTC. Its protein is CASSLARQGGEQYF.

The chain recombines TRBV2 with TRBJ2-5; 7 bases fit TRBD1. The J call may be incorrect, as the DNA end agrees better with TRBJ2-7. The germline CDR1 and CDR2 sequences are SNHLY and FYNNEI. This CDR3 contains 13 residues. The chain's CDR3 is CASSRDSYNEQYF. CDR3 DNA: TGTGCCAGCAGCCGGGACAGTTACAACGAGCAGTACTTC.

Here the CDR3 DNA reads TGTGCCAGCAGCTTCCCGGCGGGATACAATGAGCAGTTCTTC. It encodes CASSFPAGYNEQFF. The chain employs TRBV7-2 and TRBJ2-1; a weak D match, TRBD2 (6 bases). Trimming cost V 3 bases and J 4 bases, with 10 bases left between them. Germline V CDR1 and CDR2: SGHTA, FQGNSA. CDR3 length: 14 residues. The whole variable domain, remainder taken from reference TRBV7-2 and TRBJ2-1, is GAGVSQSPSNKVTEKGKDVELRCDPISGHTALYWYRQSLGQGLEFLIYFQGNSAPDKSGLPSDRFSAERTGGSVSTLTIQRTQQEDSAVYLCASSFPAGYNEQFFGPGTRLTVL.

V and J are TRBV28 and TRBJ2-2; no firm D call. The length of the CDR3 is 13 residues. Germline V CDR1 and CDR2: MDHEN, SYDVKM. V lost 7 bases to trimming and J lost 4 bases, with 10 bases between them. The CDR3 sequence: CASTSWATGELFF. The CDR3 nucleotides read TGTGCCAGCACCTCGTGGGCCACCGGGGAGCTGTTTTTT.

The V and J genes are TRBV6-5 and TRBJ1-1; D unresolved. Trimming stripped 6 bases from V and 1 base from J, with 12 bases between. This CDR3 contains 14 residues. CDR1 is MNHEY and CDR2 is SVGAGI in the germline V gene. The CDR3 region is CASSNKIGNTEAFF. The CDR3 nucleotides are TGTGCCAGCAGCAACAAGATCGGGAACACTGAAGCTTTCTTT.

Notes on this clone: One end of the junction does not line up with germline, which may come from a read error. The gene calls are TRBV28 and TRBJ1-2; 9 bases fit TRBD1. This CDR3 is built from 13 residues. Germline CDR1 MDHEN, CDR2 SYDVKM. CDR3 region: CASRSGTGSLFGF. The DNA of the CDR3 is TGTGCCAGCAGATCCGGGACAGGGAGTTTGTTTGGCTTC.

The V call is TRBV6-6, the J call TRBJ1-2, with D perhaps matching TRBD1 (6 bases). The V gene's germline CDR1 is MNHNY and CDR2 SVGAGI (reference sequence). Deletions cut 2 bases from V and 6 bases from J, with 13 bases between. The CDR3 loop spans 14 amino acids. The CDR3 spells CASSYGGQGNGYTF. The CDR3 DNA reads TGTGCCAGCAGTTACGGGGGACAAGGGAATGGCTACACCTTC.

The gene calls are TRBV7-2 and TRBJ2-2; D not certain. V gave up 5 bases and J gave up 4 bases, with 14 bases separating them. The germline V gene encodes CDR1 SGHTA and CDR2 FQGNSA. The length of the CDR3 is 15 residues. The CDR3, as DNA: TGTGCCAGCAGCCCCCGGCAGGTGGGCACCGGGGAGCTGTTTTTT. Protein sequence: CASSPRQVGTGELFF.

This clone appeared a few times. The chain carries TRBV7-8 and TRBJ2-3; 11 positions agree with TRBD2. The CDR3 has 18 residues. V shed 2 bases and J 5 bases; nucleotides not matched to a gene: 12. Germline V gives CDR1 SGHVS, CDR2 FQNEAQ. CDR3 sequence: CASSLNRRSGRVVDTQYF. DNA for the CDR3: TGTGCCAGCAGCTTAAACCGCCGTAGCGGGAGGGTTGTAGATACGCAGTATTTT. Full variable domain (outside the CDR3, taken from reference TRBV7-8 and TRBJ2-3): GAGVSQSPRYKVAKRGQDVALRCDPISGHVSLFWYQQALGQGPEFLTYFQNEAQLDKSGLPSDRFFAERPEGSVSTLKIQRTQQEDSAVYLCASSLNRRSGRVVDTQYFGPGTRLTVL.

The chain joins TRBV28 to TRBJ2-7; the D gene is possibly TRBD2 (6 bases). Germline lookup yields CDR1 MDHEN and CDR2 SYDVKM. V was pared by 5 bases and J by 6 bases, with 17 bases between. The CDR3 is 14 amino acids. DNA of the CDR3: TGTGCCAGCAGTGGCGGGACGAGACTCGGCGAGCAGTACTTC. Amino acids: CASSGGTRLGEQYF.

The CDR3 spells CASSVGTLSGNTIYF. The CDR3 DNA reads as TGTGCCAGCAGCGTAGGCACTCTCTCTGGAAACACCATATATTTT. The chain links TRBV9 to TRBJ1-3, with unresolved D. The V end was cut by 0 bases, the J end by 0 bases, with 7 bases between. The CDR3 contains 15 residues. CDR1 and CDR2 from the germline V gene are SGDLS and YYNGEE.

The CDR3 protein is CASSLQGLALSEQFF. The CDR3 nucleotides are TGTGCCAGCAGCTTACAGGGACTAGCGTTGAGTGAGCAGTTCTTC. The V gene is TRBV7-2, the J gene TRBJ2-1, with 10 bases identical to TRBD2. CDR1 is SGHTA and CDR2 is FQGNSA in the germline V gene. The J segment lost 9 bases and the V segment lost 2 bases, leaving 7 bases of the junction unmatched. CDR3 length: 15 amino acids.

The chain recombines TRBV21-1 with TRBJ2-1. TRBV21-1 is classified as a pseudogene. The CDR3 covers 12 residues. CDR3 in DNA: TGTGCCAGCAGCGACGAAAGGGGGGTCCAGTTCTTC. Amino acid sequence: CASSDERGVQFF.

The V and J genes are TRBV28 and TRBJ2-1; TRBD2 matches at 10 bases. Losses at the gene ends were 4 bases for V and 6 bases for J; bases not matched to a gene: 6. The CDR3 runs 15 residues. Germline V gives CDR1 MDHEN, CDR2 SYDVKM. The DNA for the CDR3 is TGTGCCAGCAGTTCACCGAGCGGGAGGGGCAATGAGCAGTTCTTC. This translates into CASSSPSGRGNEQFF. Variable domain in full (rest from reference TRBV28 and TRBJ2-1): DVKVTQSSRYLVKRTGEKVFLECVQDMDHENMFWYRQDPGLGLRLIYFSYDVKMKEKGDIPEGYSVSREKKERFSLILESASTNQTSMYLCASSSPSGRGNEQFFGPGTRLTVL.

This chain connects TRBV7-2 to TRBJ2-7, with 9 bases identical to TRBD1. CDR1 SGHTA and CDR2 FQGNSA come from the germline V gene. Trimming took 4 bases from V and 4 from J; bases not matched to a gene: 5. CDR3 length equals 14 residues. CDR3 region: CASSSPGTGYEQYF. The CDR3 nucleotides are TGTGCCAGCAGCTCGCCCGGGACAGGGTACGAGCAGTACTTC.

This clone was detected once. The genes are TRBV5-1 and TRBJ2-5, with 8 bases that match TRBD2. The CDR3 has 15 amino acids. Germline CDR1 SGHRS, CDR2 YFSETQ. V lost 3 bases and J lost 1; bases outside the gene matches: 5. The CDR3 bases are TGCGCCAGCAGCTGGCTTAGCGGGACCCAAGAGACCCAGTACTTC. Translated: CASSWLSGTQETQYF.

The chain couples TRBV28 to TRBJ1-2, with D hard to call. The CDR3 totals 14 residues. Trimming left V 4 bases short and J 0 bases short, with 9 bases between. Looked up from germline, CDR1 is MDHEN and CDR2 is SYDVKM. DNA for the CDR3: TGTGCCAGCAGTTCGCACAGATCTAACTATGGCTACACCTTC. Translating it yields CASSSHRSNYGYTF.

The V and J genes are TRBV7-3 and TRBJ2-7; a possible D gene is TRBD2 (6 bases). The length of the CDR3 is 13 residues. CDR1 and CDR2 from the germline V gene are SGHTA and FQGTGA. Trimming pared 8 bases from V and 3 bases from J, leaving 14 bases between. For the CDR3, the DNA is TGTGCCAGCGGAGGGCCGCCATTCTACGAGCAGTACTTC. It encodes CASGGPPFYEQYF.